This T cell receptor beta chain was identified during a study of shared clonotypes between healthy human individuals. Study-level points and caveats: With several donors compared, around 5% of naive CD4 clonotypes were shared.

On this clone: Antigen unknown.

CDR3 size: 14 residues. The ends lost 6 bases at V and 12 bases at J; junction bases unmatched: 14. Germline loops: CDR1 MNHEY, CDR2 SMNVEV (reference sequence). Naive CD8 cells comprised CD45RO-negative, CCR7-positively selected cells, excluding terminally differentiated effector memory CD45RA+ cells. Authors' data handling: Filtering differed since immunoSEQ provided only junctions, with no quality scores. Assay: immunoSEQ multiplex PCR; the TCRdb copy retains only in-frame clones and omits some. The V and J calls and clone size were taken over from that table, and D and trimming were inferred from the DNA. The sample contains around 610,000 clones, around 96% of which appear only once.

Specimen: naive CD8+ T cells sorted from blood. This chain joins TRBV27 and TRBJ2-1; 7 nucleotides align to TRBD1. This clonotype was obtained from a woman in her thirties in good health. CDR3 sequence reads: CASSRTGAQMGQFF. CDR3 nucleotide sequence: TGTGCCAGCAGCAGAACAGGGGCCCAGATGGGGCAGTTCTTC.